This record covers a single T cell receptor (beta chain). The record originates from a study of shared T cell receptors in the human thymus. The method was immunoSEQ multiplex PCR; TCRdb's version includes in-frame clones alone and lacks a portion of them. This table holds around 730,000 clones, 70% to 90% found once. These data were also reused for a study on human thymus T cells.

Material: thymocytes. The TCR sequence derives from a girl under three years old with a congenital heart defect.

The CDR3 nucleotides are TGCGCCAGCACTAGCTGGGGTATGAACACTGAAGCTTTCTTT. Encoded protein: CASTSWGMNTEAFF. The gene calls are TRBV5-1 and TRBJ1-1; D unclear. This CDR3 is 14 amino acids long. Germline lookup yields CDR1 SGHRS and CDR2 YFSETQ. Trimming took 6 bases from V and 0 from J, leaving 12 bases between them.